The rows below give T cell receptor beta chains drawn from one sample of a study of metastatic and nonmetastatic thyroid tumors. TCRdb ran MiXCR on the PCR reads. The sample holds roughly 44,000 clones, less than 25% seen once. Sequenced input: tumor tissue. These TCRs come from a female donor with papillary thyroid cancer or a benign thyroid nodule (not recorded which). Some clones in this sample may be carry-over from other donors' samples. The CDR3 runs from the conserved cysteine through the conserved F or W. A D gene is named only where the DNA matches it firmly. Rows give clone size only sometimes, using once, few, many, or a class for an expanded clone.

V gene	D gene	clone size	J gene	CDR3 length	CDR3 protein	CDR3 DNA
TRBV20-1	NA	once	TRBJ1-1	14	CSAQMRSMNTEAFF	TGCAGTGCCCAGATGCGCAGTATGAACACTGAAGCTTTCTTT
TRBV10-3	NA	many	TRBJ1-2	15	CAITKTPDNDHGYTF	TGTGCCATCACCAAAACGCCGGACAACGACCATGGCTACACCTTC
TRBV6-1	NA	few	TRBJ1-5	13	CASEMRSGQPQHF	TGTGCCAGCGAAATGAGGAGCGGTCAGCCCCAGCATTTT
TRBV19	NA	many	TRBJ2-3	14	CASSMVGVGDTQYF	TGTGCCAGTAGTATGGTAGGCGTGGGAGATACGCAGTATTTT
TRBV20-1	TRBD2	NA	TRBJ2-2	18	CSAIDTPTMREHTGELFF	TGCAGTGCTATAGATACCCCAACTATGCGGGAGCACACCGGGGAGCTGTTTTTT
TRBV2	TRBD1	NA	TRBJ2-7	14	CARGQGTRTPEQYF	TGTGCCAGGGGACAGGGGACCCGTACGCCCGAGCAGTACTTC
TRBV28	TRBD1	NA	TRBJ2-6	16	CASSQTGGSGANVLTF	TGTGCCAGCAGCCAGACAGGGGGCTCTGGGGCCAACGTCCTGACTTTC
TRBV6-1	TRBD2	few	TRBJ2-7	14	CASSVLAEAYEQYF	TGTGCCAGCAGTGTACTAGCGGAAGCCTACGAGCAGTACTTC
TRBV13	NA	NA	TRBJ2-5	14	CASSLGGSAGTQYF	TGTGCCAGCAGCTTAGGCGGGTCGGCAGGGACCCAGTACTTC
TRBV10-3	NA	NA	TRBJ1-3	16	CAISESGMTSGNTIYF	TGTGCCATCAGTGAGTCGGGGATGACCTCTGGAAACACCATATATTTT
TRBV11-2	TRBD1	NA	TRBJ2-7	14	CASSLGTGVLEQYF	TGTGCCAGCAGCTTAGGGACAGGGGTCCTCGAGCAGTACTTC
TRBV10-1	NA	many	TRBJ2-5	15	CASSESVGDGETQYF	TGCGCCAGCAGTGAGTCGGTAGGGGACGGAGAGACCCAGTACTTC
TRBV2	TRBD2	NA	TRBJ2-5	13	CVSRTSVRETQYF	TGTGTCAGCAGGACTAGCGTGAGAGAGACCCAGTACTTC
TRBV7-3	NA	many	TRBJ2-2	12	CASSLMNGELFF	TGTGCCAGCAGCTTAATGAATGGGGAGCTGTTTTTT
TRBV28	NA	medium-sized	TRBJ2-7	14	CASRPGAFSYEQYF	TGTGCCAGCAGGCCCGGGGCCTTCTCCTACGAGCAGTACTTC
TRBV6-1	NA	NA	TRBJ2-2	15	CASRRSDIHTGELFF	TGTGCCAGCAGGCGGTCCGACATACACACCGGGGAGCTGTTTTTT
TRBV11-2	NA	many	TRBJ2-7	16	CASSRALGGYSYKQYF	TGTGCCAGCAGTCGGGCACTAGGCGGCTACTCCTACAAGCAGTACTTC
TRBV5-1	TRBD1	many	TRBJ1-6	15	CASSRTGPYNSPLHF	TGCGCCAGCAGCCGGACAGGGCCCTATAATTCACCCCTCCACTTT
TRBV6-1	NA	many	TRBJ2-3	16	CASSRDPGAGGDTQYF	TGTGCCAGCAGTCGTGATCCGGGAGCAGGAGGCGATACGCAGTATTTT
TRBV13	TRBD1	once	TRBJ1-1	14	CASSQDRGNTEAFF	TGTGCCAGCAGCCAGGACAGGGGGAACACTGAAGCTTTCTTT
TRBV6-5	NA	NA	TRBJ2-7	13	CASSYSAGYEQYF	TGTGCCAGCAGTTACTCGGCAGGCTACGAGCAGTACTTC
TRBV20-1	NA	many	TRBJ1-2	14	CSAKTYGTNYGYTF	TGCAGTGCTAAGACGTACGGAACTAACTATGGCTACACCTTC
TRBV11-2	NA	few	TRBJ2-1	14	CASSRRKGLEEQFF	TGTGCCAGCAGTAGGAGGAAAGGGCTGGAAGAGCAGTTCTTC
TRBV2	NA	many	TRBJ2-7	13	CASISRDGYEQYF	TGTGCCAGCATTTCTAGGGATGGGTACGAGCAGTACTTC
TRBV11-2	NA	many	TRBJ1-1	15	CASSFGGSLNTEAFF	TGTGCCAGCAGCTTTGGAGGGTCGTTGAACACTGAAGCTTTCTTT
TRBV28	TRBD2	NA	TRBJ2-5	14	CASSILAGGETQYF	TGTGCCAGCAGTATACTAGCGGGAGGGGAGACCCAGTACTTC
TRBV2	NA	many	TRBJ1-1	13	CASRRAGNTEAFF	TGTGCCAGCAGAAGGGCCGGGAACACTGAAGCTTTCTTT
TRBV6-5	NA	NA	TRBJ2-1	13	CASSYYRGGEQFF	TGTGCCAGCAGTTACTACAGGGGGGGGGAGCAGTTCTTC
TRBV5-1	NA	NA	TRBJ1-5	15	CASSLAGEGLQPQHF	TGCGCCAGCAGCTTGGCCGGAGAGGGATTGCAGCCCCAGCATTTT
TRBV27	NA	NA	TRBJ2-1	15	CASSARDYRADEQFF	TGTGCCAGCAGTGCCCGGGACTACAGGGCGGATGAGCAGTTCTTC
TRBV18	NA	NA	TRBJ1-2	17	CASSPPNAAGSRYGYTF	TGTGCCAGCTCACCACCGAATGCAGCAGGGTCGCGCTATGGCTACACCTTC
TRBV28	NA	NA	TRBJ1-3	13	CASSKGFGNTIYF	TGTGCCAGCAGTAAGGGATTTGGAAACACCATATATTTT
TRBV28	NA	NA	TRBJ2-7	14	CASSSQGISYEQYF	TGTGCCAGCAGTTCTCAGGGGATTTCCTACGAGCAGTACTTC
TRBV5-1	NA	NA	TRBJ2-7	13	CASSLVGGDEQYF	TGCGCCAGCAGCCTGGTAGGGGGGGACGAGCAGTACTTC
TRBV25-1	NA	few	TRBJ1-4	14	CASSEELSNEKLFF	TGTGCCAGCAGTGAAGAATTATCTAATGAAAAACTGTTTTTT
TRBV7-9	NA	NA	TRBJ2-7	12	CASSLATYEQYF	TGTGCCAGCAGCTTAGCGACCTACGAGCAGTACTTC
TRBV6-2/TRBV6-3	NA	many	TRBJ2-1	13	CASSYRDYNEQFF	TGTGCCAGCAGTTACAGGGATTACAATGAGCAGTTCTTC
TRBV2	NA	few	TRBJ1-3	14	CASSVGGSGNTIYF	TGTGCCAGCAGTGTAGGCGGCTCTGGAAACACCATATATTTT
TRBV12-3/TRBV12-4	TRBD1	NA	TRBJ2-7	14	CASRPGQSSYEQYF	TGTGCCAGCAGACCGGGACAGAGCTCCTACGAGCAGTACTTC
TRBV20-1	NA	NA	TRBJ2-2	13	CSGRDPQGGELFF	TGCAGTGGGCGGGACCCACAAGGGGGGGAGCTGTTTTTT
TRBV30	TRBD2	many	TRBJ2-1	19	CAWSVRGTSGVSLMGEQFF	TGTGCCTGGAGTGTAAGGGGGACTAGCGGGGTGTCACTAATGGGTGAGCAGTTCTTC
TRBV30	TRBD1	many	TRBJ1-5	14	CAWSYRGGNQPQHF	TGTGCCTGGAGTTACAGGGGCGGGAATCAGCCCCAGCATTTT